The entry below describes one T cell receptor (beta chain). Its cognate antigen is unknown. Primers for the PCR totalled 60 Vbeta and 13 Jbeta. Clones were sequenced by immunoSEQ multiplex PCR, and TCRdb holds only the in-frame ones, with some missing. In the table there are some 180,000 clones, less than 90% of which are singletons. The entry originates in a study of cytomegalovirus exposure and HLA in healthy donors. Study-wide results and caveats: Within an earlier analysis, most TCR beta V segments proved productive either about 90% or about 30% of the time.

Germline CDR1 and CDR2: PRHDT and FYEKMQ (reference sequence). Trimming cost V 4 bases and J 7 bases; bases outside gene matches: 10. The CDR3 runs to 15 residues. The genes are TRBV13 and TRBJ1-1, with 9 bases lining up with TRBD1. The sample consisted of PBMCs. The sequence was collected from a girl under three years old in good health and CMV-seronegative. DNA of the CDR3: TGTGCCAGCAGCTGGGGACGACAGGGGGGCGGTGAAGCTTTCTTT. This codes for CASSWGRQGGGEAFF.